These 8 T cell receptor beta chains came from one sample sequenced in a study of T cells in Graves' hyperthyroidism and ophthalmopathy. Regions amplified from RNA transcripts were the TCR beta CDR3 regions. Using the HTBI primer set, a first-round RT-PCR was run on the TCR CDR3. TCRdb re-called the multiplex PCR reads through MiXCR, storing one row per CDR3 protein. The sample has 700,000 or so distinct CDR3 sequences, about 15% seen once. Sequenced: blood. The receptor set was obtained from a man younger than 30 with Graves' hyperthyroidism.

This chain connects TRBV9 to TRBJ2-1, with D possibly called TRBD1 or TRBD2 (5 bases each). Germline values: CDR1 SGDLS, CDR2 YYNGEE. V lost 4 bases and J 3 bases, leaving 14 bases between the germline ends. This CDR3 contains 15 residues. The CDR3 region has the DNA TGTGCCAGCAGCCCCGATTTGGGGGTCTACAATGAGCAGTTCTTC. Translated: CASSPDLGVYNEQFF.

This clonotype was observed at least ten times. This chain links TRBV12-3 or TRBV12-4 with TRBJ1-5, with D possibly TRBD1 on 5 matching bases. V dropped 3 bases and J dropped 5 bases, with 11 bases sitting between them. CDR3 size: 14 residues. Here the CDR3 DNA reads TGTGCCAGCAGTTTCCGACGGGGACATCAGCCCCAGCATTTT. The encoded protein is CASSFRRGHQPQHF.

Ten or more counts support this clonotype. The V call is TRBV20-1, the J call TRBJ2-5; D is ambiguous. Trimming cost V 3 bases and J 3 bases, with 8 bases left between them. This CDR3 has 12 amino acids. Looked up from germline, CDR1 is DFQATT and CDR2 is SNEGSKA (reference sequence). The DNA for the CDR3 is TGCAGTGCTAGGGGGAAAAAAGAGACCCAGTACTTC. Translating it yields CSARGKKETQYF.

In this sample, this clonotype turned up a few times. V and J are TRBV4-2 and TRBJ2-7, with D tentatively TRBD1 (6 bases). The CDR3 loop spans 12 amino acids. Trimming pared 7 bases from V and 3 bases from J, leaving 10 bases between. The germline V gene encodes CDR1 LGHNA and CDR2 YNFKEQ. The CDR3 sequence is CASTQGYYEQYF. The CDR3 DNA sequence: TGTGCCAGCACTCAGGGGTACTACGAGCAGTACTTC.

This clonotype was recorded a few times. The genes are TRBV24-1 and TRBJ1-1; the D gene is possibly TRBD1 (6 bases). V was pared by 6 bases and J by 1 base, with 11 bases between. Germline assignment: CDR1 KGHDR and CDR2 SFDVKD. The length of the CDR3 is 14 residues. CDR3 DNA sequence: TGTGCCACCAGTAGTACAGGGCAGAACACTGAAGCTTTCTTT. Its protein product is CATSSTGQNTEAFF.

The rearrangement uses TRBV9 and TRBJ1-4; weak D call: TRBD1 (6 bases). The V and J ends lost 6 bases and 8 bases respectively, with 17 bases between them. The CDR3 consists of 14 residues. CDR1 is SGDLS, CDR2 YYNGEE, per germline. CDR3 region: CASNPGGDGEKLFF. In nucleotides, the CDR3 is TGTGCCAGCAACCCTGGGGGCGACGGGGAAAAACTGTTTTTT.

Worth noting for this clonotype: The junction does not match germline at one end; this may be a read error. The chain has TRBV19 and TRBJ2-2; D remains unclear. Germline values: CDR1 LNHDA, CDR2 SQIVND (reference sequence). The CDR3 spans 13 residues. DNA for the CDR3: TGTGCCAATAGTATAGCCGCGTCCGGGGAGCTGTTTTTT. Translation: CANSIAASGELFF.

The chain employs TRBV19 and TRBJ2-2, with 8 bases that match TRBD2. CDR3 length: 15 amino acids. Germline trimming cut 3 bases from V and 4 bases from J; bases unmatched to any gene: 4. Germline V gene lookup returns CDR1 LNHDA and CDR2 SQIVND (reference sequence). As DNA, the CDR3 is TGTGCCAGTAGTATGGGGACTAGAGGCACCGGGGAGCTGTTTTTT. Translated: CASSMGTRGTGELFF.